Each of the 25 T cell receptor beta chains below was sequenced from the same sample in a study of cytomegalovirus exposure and HLA in healthy donors. The PCR employed 60 Vbeta primers together with 13 Jbeta primers. Using immunoSEQ multiplex PCR, the repertoire was profiled, and TCRdb retains in-frame clones only, with some absent. Of approximately 100,000 clones listed, around four fifths are singletons. The sequencing input was PBMCs. The receptors were gathered from a woman aged 50 to 65 in good health and CMV-seropositive.

The chain links TRBV10-3 to TRBJ2-2, with unresolved D. Germline CDR1 reads ENHRY; CDR2 reads SYGVKD. The CDR3 has 14 residues. With 7 bases removed from V and 3 bases from J, the gap between germline ends came to 12 bases. The CDR3 nucleotides are TGTGCCATCAAAGAAGACGGGTACACCGGGGAGCTGTTTTTT. Translated: CAIKEDGYTGELFF.

The chain has TRBV7-2 and TRBJ2-3; D gene uncertain. The length of the CDR3 is 12 residues. The V gene's germline CDR1 is SGHTA and CDR2 FQGNSA. V dropped 4 bases and J dropped 2 bases, with 4 bases sitting between them. The CDR3 loop is CASSSYTDTQYF. In DNA form, the CDR3 reads TGTGCCAGCAGCTCCTACACAGATACGCAGTATTTT.

This sequence joins TRBV5-1 and TRBJ2-2, with TRBD2 as a possible D gene (5 bases). V gave up 4 bases and J gave up 4 bases, with 11 bases separating them. CDR3 length: 14 residues. CDR1 is SGHRS and CDR2 is YFSETQ in the germline V gene. CDR3 in DNA: TGCGCCAGCAGCATGGGCCGGGGCACCGGGGAGCTGTTTTTT. The encoded protein is CASSMGRGTGELFF.

This clone was observed a handful of times. V is TRBV9 and J is TRBJ1-2; D may be TRBD1 (5 bases). V was clipped by 3 bases and J by 1 base, with 10 bases between them. This CDR3 has 14 residues. Germline V gene data show CDR1 as SGDLS and CDR2 as YYNGEE. The CDR3 nucleotides are TGTGCCAGCAGCGGGGGGGTACTTAACTATGGCTACACCTTC. Its protein is CASSGGVLNYGYTF. Full variable domain (rest looked up from reference TRBV9 and TRBJ1-2): DSGVTQTPKHLITATGQRVTLRCSPRSGDLSVYWYQQSLDQGLQFLIQYYNGEERAKGNILERFSAQQFPDLHSELNLSSLELGDSALYFCASSGGVLNYGYTFGSGTRLTVV.

This chain's CDR3 is CASTRDRGDSGANVLTF. In DNA, the CDR3 is TGCGCCAGCACCCGGGACAGGGGAGACTCTGGGGCCAACGTCCTGACTTTC. This chain joins TRBV5-1 and TRBJ2-6, with TRBD1 identical over 10 bases. The CDR3 is 17 amino acids. V shed 6 bases, J shed 0 bases, and the junction held 6 bases outside the gene matches. Per the germline V gene, CDR1 is SGHRS and CDR2 is YFSETQ.

The V call is TRBV7-9, the J call TRBJ2-3, with 8 bases matching TRBD2. Germline lookup yields CDR1 SEHNR and CDR2 FQNEAQ (reference sequence). CDR3 length: 17 amino acids. V was clipped by 5 bases and J by 6 bases; unmatched bases: 16. The CDR3 nucleotides read TGTGCCAGCAGCCCCCACCTAGCGGGCCCGAGAGGGGATACGCAGTATTTT. Encoded protein: CASSPHLAGPRGDTQYF.

The J gene is TRBJ2-7, the V gene TRBV5-6; no definite D call. V lost 4 bases and J lost 4, with 15 bases in between. The germline gives CDR1 SGHDT, CDR2 YYEEEE. The length of the CDR3 is 14 residues. CDR3 sequence reads: CASSRGSYSYEQYF. As DNA, the CDR3 is TGTGCCAGCAGCCGAGGATCCTATTCATACGAGCAGTACTTC.

V gene TRBV5-5 combines with J gene TRBJ2-2, with D perhaps TRBD1 (5 bases). V was trimmed by 3 bases and J by 3 bases, leaving 12 bases between them. Germline CDR1 is SGHKS and CDR2 is YYEKEE (reference sequence). This CDR3 is built from 15 residues. The CDR3 nucleotides read TGTGCCAGCAGCTCGATCCCAGGGTACACCGGGGAGCTGTTTTTT. This sequence encodes CASSSIPGYTGELFF.

This sequence joins TRBV19 and TRBJ2-1, with unresolved D. The CDR3 has 15 amino acids. V lost 3 bases and J 0 bases, leaving 9 bases between the germline ends. Germline CDR1 LNHDA, CDR2 SQIVND (reference sequence). CDR3 sequence (DNA): TGTGCCAGTAGTATTCGACTTAGCTCCTACAATGAGCAGTTCTTC. Its translation: CASSIRLSSYNEQFF.

The chain employs TRBV9 and TRBJ2-2, with D hard to call. The CDR3 totals 17 residues. Germline CDR1 SGDLS, CDR2 YYNGEE. V dropped 0 bases and J dropped 0 bases, with 12 bases sitting between them. CDR3 sequence (DNA): TGTGCCAGCAGCGTAGCCTCGATACACCCGAACACCGGGGAGCTGTTTTTT. Its translation is CASSVASIHPNTGELFF. The full variable domain, completed using reference TRBV9 and TRBJ2-2, is DSGVTQTPKHLITATGQRVTLRCSPRSGDLSVYWYQQSLDQGLQFLIQYYNGEERAKGNILERFSAQQFPDLHSELNLSSLELGDSALYFCASSVASIHPNTGELFFGEGSRLTVL.

The chain uses TRBV6-5 and TRBJ2-7; D is unresolved. Germline CDR1 reads MNHEY; CDR2 reads SVGAGI. The CDR3 totals 12 residues. Trimming took off 4 bases at V and 3 bases at J, with 7 bases between the two ends. DNA of the CDR3: TGTGCCAGCAGTTCTGACTTCTACGAGCAGTACTTC. This translates into CASSSDFYEQYF.

The CDR3: CATSGQGRRETQYF. The CDR3 DNA sequence: TGTGCCACCAGCGGGCAGGGGAGAAGGGAGACCCAGTACTTC. The gene calls are TRBV15 and TRBJ2-5; a possible D gene is TRBD1 (6 bases). Germline V gives CDR1 LNHNV, CDR2 YYDKDF (reference sequence). The CDR3 contains 14 residues. V lost 5 bases to trimming and J lost 5 bases, with 15 bases between them.

The rearrangement links TRBV7-9 to TRBJ2-2; 7 bases map to TRBD1. The length of the CDR3 is 16 residues. J gave up 5 bases and V 5 bases, and 11 bases lay outside the gene matches. Germline V CDR1 and CDR2: SEHNR, FQNEAQ (reference sequence). CDR3 sequence: CASSQDRVWGTGELFF. The CDR3 nucleotides read TGTGCCAGCAGCCAAGACAGGGTATGGGGGACCGGGGAGCTGTTTTTT.

The V call is TRBV19, the J call TRBJ1-1; D perhaps matches TRBD1 (6 bases). The germline CDR1 and CDR2 sequences are LNHDA and SQIVND (reference sequence). V was clipped by 5 bases and J by 1 base, with 11 bases between them. CDR3 size: 14 residues. The CDR3, as DNA: TGTGCCAGTAGTGAGCAGGGGCGGAACACTGAAGCTTTCTTT. Protein sequence: CASSEQGRNTEAFF.

The chain combines TRBV2 with TRBJ1-5; the match to TRBD1 covers 7 bases. CDR3 size: 16 residues. Germline CDR1 reads SNHLY; CDR2 reads FYNNEI. The V gene end was trimmed by 6 bases and the J gene end by 2 bases; junction bases not matched to a gene: 10. The CDR3 reads CASRADGTDGNQPQHF. In DNA form, the CDR3 reads TGTGCCAGCAGAGCTGACGGGACAGATGGCAATCAGCCCCAGCATTTT.

V usage is TRBV5-6 and J usage is TRBJ2-5; TRBD1 matches at 9 bases. The trim removed 8 bases at V and 4 bases at J, leaving 6 bases unmatched. Germline lookup yields CDR1 SGHDT and CDR2 YYEEEE. The CDR3 length is 13 residues. CDR3 residues: CASSRDRAETQYF. CDR3 in DNA: TGTGCCAGTAGCAGGGACAGGGCAGAGACCCAGTACTTC.

V usage is TRBV4-1 and J usage is TRBJ2-4, with D maybe TRBD1 (5 bases). CDR1 and CDR2 from the germline V gene are MGHRA and YSYEKL. The CDR3 loop spans 16 amino acids. Trimming removed 3 bases from V and 7 bases from J, with 19 bases in between. This chain's CDR3 is CASSHPEQGRRNIQYF. CDR3 in DNA: TGCGCCAGCAGCCACCCCGAGCAGGGAAGAAGGAACATTCAGTACTTC.

The chain uses TRBV7-2 and TRBJ2-1, with TRBD2 matching over 12 bases. In germline, CDR1 is SGHTA, CDR2 FQGNSA. The CDR3 loop spans 15 amino acids. V was clipped by 5 bases and J by 7 bases; unmatched bases: 6. Written as DNA, the CDR3 is TGTGCCAGCAGCCCTAGCGGGGGGGCCGGGAATGAGCAGTTCTTC. Translation gives CASSPSGGAGNEQFF.

The V gene is TRBV7-2, the J gene TRBJ2-3, with D maybe TRBD1 (6 bases). V lost 5 bases, J lost 2 bases, and 14 bases lay in between. The germline gives CDR1 SGHTA, CDR2 FQGNSA. This CDR3 contains 15 residues. The CDR3: CASSPQGTTTDTQYF. Here the CDR3 DNA reads TGTGCCAGCAGCCCCCAGGGGACGACCACAGATACGCAGTATTTT.

This clone was detected a few times. The chain employs TRBV11-3 and TRBJ2-3; the D gene is possibly TRBD2 (5 bases). Germline V gene lookup returns CDR1 SGHNT and CDR2 YENEEA. The CDR3 consists of 14 residues. V lost 4 bases, J lost 1 base, and 9 bases lay in between. CDR3 coding DNA: TGTGCCAGCAGCTATCGGGGTGGCACAGATACGCAGTATTTT. Encoded protein: CASSYRGGTDTQYF.

This chain connects TRBV14 to TRBJ2-2, with a tentative D call TRBD1 (5 bases). Germline CDR1 and CDR2: SGHDN and FVKESK. This CDR3 is built from 16 residues. V shed 0 bases and J shed 4 bases, with 12 bases lying between them. The CDR3 spells CASSQERTLSTGELFF. CDR3 DNA sequence: TGTGCCAGCAGCCAAGAGAGGACATTAAGCACCGGGGAGCTGTTTTTT. Together with reference TRBV14 and TRBJ2-2, the CDR3 gives the full variable domain: EAGVTQFPSHSVIEKGQTVTLRCDPISGHDNLYWYRRVMGKEIKFLLHFVKESKQDESGMPNNRFLAERTGGTYSTLKVQPAELEDSGVYFCASSQERTLSTGELFFGEGSRLTVL.

The chain has TRBV5-1 and TRBJ1-5, with a weak D call TRBD1 (5 bases). The CDR3 is 14 amino acids. The germline CDR1 and CDR2 sequences are SGHRS and YFSETQ. The V and J ends lost 0 bases and 5 bases respectively, with 9 bases between them. In DNA, the CDR3 is TGCGCCAGCAGCTTGGGTCAGGGTGATCAGCCCCAGCATTTT. This codes for CASSLGQGDQPQHF.

This clone was seen a single time. The chain recombines TRBV18 with TRBJ2-5; a possible D gene is TRBD1 (6 bases). Gene TRBJ2-7 matches the end of the DNA better, so the J call may be wrong. The CDR3 runs to 14 residues. Per the germline V gene, CDR1 is KGHSH and CDR2 is LQKENI. The CDR3 DNA sequence: TGTGCCAGCTCACCTTCGGGACAACCCTACGAGCAGTACTTC. The encoded protein is CASSPSGQPYEQYF.

V and J are TRBV19 and TRBJ2-5; D perhaps matches TRBD2 (5 bases). The germline V gene encodes CDR1 LNHDA and CDR2 SQIVND (reference sequence). The CDR3 sequence is 15 residues long. The V and J ends lost 9 bases and 0 bases respectively, with 17 bases between them. DNA of the CDR3: TGTGCCAGCCCCATCGGCAGGAGGTACCAAGAGACCCAGTACTTC. It is translated as CASPIGRRYQETQYF.

The chain couples TRBV9 to TRBJ2-1; TRBD2 agrees at 12 bases. The CDR3 is 17 residues long. The junction had 8 bases not matched to a gene; V was cut back by 4 bases and J by 3 bases. In germline, CDR1 is SGDLS, CDR2 YYNGEE. The CDR3 DNA is TGTGCCAGCAGCCCTAGGACTAGCGGGGTGCTCTACAATGAGCAGTTCTTC. This encodes CASSPRTSGVLYNEQFF. Combining the CDR3 with reference TRBV9 and TRBJ2-1 gives the whole variable domain DSGVTQTPKHLITATGQRVTLRCSPRSGDLSVYWYQQSLDQGLQFLIQYYNGEERAKGNILERFSAQQFPDLHSELNLSSLELGDSALYFCASSPRTSGVLYNEQFFGPGTRLTVL.